This TCR beta chain was sequenced during a study of CD8 T cells in Susac syndrome. Notes on the study in general: The TCR sequencing and HLA analysis in the study involved a relatively small number of individuals, as the study acknowledged.

The CDR3 runs to 13 residues. CDR1 and CDR2 (germline): SQVTM, ANQGSEA. With 8 bases clipped from V and 2 bases from J, the junction kept 7 bases outside the gene matches. From blood CD8+ and CD4+ T cells, TCR beta sequences were generated. Purification of the CD8+ and CD4+ T cells relied on negative isolation, and TEMRA cells underwent FACS enrichment. An input of about 0.5 to 1 ug of RNA was subjected to reverse transcription using random hexamers. Amplification of the TCR beta CDR3 was carried out by immunoSEQ multiplex PCR, which spanned a total of 54 Vbeta and 13 Jbeta segments. TCRdb redid the calling of the immunoSEQ multiplex PCR reads with MiXCR, one entry per CDR3 protein. In the table there are 120,000 to 150,000 distinct CDR3 sequences, 94% of which are singletons. About this clonotype: Its target is not known.

Sequenced input: CD8+ T cells from PBMCs. This TCR came from a human donor in good health. The chain is built from TRBV29-1 and TRBJ2-5, with TRBD2 matching over 8 bases. CDR3 protein: CSISGRGQETQYF. Here the CDR3 DNA reads TGCAGCATCTCCGGGAGGGGGCAAGAGACCCAGTACTTC.